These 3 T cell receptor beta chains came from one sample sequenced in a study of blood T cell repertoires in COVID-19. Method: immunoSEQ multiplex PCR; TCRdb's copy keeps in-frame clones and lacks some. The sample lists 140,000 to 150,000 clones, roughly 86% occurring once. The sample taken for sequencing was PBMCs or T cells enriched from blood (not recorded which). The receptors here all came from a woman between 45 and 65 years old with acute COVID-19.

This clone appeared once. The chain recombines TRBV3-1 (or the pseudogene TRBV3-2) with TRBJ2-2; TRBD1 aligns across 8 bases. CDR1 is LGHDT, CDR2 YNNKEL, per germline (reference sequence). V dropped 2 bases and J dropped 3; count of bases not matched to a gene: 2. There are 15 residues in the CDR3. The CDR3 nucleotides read TGTGCCAGCAGCCAACGGGGACAGGACACCGGGGAGCTGTTTTTT. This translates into CASSQRGQDTGELFF.

CDR3 DNA sequence: TGTGCCAGCAGTTTCCGGGCTAGCGGGAGCACAGATACGCAGTATTTT. Its translation: CASSFRASGSTDTQYF. V is TRBV28 and J is TRBJ2-3; 8 bases are a match to TRBD2. The CDR3 contains 16 residues. Per germline, CDR1 MDHEN and CDR2 SYDVKM. V lost 3 bases to trimming and J lost 0 bases; unmatched junction nucleotides: 5. The full variable domain, in which reference TRBV28 and TRBJ2-3 provide the parts outside the CDR3, is DVKVTQSSRYLVKRTGEKVFLECVQDMDHENMFWYRQDPGLGLRLIYFSYDVKMKEKGDIPEGYSVSREKKERFSLILESASTNQTSMYLCASSFRASGSTDTQYFGPGTRLTVL.

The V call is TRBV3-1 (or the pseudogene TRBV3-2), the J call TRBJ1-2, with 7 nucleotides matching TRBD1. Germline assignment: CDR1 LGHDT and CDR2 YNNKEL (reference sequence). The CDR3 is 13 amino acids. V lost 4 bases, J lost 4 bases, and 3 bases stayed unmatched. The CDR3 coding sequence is TGTGCCAGCAGCCGGGACAGAGCCTATGGCTACACCTTC. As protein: CASSRDRAYGYTF.